The rows below give T cell receptor beta chains drawn from one sample of a study of shared clonotypes between healthy human individuals. The table came from immunoSEQ multiplex PCR; TCRdb's copy has only in-frame clones and leaves some out. The sample includes around 2,000,000 clones, 90% to 95% of them seen just once. Sequenced sample: naive CD8+ T cells from PBMCs. All receptors derive from a man aged 18 to 30 in good health. Some clones in this sample may be carry-over from other donors' samples. Both conserved end residues are part of each CDR3. A D gene is named only where the DNA matches it firmly. Some rows have no size entry. The others give once, few or many, or a class for an expanded clone.

abundance	v_gene	j_gene	d_gene	CDR3aa	CDR3nt
-	TRBV7-9	TRBJ2-5	TRBD1	CASSTGQGGVEETQYF	TGTGCCAGCAGCACGGGACAGGGCGGAGTGGAGGAGACCCAGTACTTC
-	TRBV7-9	TRBJ2-1	-	CASRGSINEQFF	TGTGCCAGCCGGGGGAGTATAAATGAGCAGTTCTTC
-	TRBV4-1	TRBJ1-2	TRBD1	CASSQGNTGTGYGYTF	TGCGCCAGCAGCCAAGGTAATACCGGGACAGGATATGGCTACACCTTC
-	TRBV19	TRBJ1-5	-	CASSIVPGGQPQHF	TGTGCCAGTAGTATAGTGCCTGGTGGTCAGCCCCAGCATTTT
-	TRBV11-2	TRBJ2-2	TRBD2	CASSLAGGGGTGELFF	TGTGCCAGCAGCTTAGCTGGCGGGGGAGGGACCGGGGAGCTGTTTTTT
-	TRBV27	TRBJ1-5	TRBD1	CASSLSRGMEPQHF	TGTGCCAGCAGTTTGAGCAGGGGGATGGAGCCCCAGCATTTT
-	TRBV11-2	TRBJ2-7	-	CASSFGEAYEQYF	TGTGCCAGCAGCTTCGGGGAGGCCTACGAGCAGTACTTC
-	TRBV18	TRBJ2-3	TRBD1	CASSPGQGLSTDTQYF	TGTGCCAGCTCACCCGGACAGGGCCTTTCCACAGATACGCAGTATTTT
-	TRBV19	TRBJ2-3	TRBD2	CASRKLAGSTDTQYF	TGTGCCAGTAGAAAACTAGCGGGTAGCACAGATACGCAGTATTTT
-	TRBV11-2	TRBJ2-4	-	CASSARPLRNIQYF	TGTGCCAGCAGCGCCCGTCCATTAAGGAACATTCAGTACTTC
-	TRBV28	TRBJ2-7	TRBD2	CASTPSGLAGAWREQYF	TGTGCCAGCACCCCCAGTGGGCTAGCGGGAGCATGGCGCGAGCAGTACTTC
-	TRBV5-1	TRBJ2-5	TRBD1	CASSAGTGESETQYF	TGCGCCAGCAGCGCCGGGACAGGGGAAAGTGAGACCCAGTACTTC
-	TRBV27	TRBJ1-1	TRBD1	CASSPGQGATEAFF	TGTGCCAGCAGTCCCGGACAGGGGGCCACTGAAGCTTTCTTT
-	TRBV4-1	TRBJ2-1	-	CASSQGGTLPGNEQFF	TGCGCCAGCAGCCAAGGGGGGACACTCCCGGGCAATGAGCAGTTCTTC
-	TRBV10-3	TRBJ2-3	-	CAISESKEGAGSNTDTQYF	TGTGCCATCAGTGAGTCGAAAGAGGGAGCAGGGTCCAACACAGATACGCAGTATTTT
-	TRBV6-6	TRBJ2-3	TRBD2	CAGSYSGTSDTDTQYF	TGTGCCGGCAGTTACTCGGGGACTAGCGACACAGATACGCAGTATTTT
-	TRBV5-5	TRBJ2-1	TRBD1	CASQDRGYYNEQFF	TGTGCCAGCCAGGACAGGGGATATTACAATGAGCAGTTCTTC
-	TRBV27	TRBJ1-2	-	CASSSTQRRDGYTF	TGTGCCAGCAGTTCCACCCAGAGGAGGGATGGCTACACCTTC
-	TRBV28	TRBJ2-2	TRBD2	CASSSPLATNTGELFF	TGTGCCAGCAGTTCCCCACTAGCGACGAACACCGGGGAGCTGTTTTTT
-	TRBV6-6	TRBJ1-2	-	CASNPRGGWSGYTF	TGTGCCAGCAATCCCCGGGGTGGATGGAGCGGCTACACCTTC
-	TRBV11-3	TRBJ2-1	-	CASSAREPVGYNEQFF	TGTGCCAGCAGCGCTCGGGAGCCGGTGGGTTACAATGAGCAGTTCTTC
few	TRBV9	TRBJ1-5	-	CASSKGGGVGQPQHF	TGTGCCAGCAGCAAGGGCGGGGGCGTAGGGCAGCCCCAGCATTTT
-	TRBV6-5	TRBJ2-3	-	CASSYSGPRTQYF	TGTGCCAGCAGTTACTCAGGACCCCGAACGCAGTATTTT
-	TRBV7-9	TRBJ2-5	-	CASSSGGTQYF	TGTGCCAGCAGCTCCGGTGGGACCCAGTACTTC
-	TRBV20-1	TRBJ1-2	-	CSESSGGYTF	TGCAGTGAGAGTTCCGGGGGCTACACCTTC
-	TRBV6-1	TRBJ2-5	-	CASKVGGVEEETQYF	TGTGCCAGCAAGGTTGGAGGGGTGGAGGAAGAGACCCAGTACTTC
-	TRBV15	TRBJ1-5	-	CATSGGNQPQHF	TGTGCCACCAGCGGCGGAAATCAGCCCCAGCATTTT
-	TRBV27	TRBJ2-1	TRBD2	CASSLPGTTSNEQFF	TGTGCCAGCAGTTTACCCGGGACTACGAGCAATGAGCAGTTCTTC
-	TRBV9	TRBJ2-1	-	CASSVGLGNNEQFF	TGTGCCAGCAGCGTAGGCTTAGGGAACAATGAGCAGTTCTTC
once	TRBV5-6	TRBJ1-1	-	CASSSTGLNTEAFF	TGTGCCAGCAGCTCGACGGGGCTGAACACTGAAGCTTTCTTT
-	TRBV9	TRBJ2-2	TRBD2	CASSVYSGANTGELFF	TGTGCCAGCAGCGTATACAGCGGGGCGAACACCGGGGAGCTGTTTTTT
-	TRBV9	TRBJ1-1	TRBD1	CASSGPNSWTGGSEAFF	TGTGCCAGCAGCGGACCTAACTCGTGGACAGGGGGGTCTGAAGCTTTCTTT
-	TRBV7-8	TRBJ2-3	-	CASSPAWTGTDTQYF	TGTGCCAGCAGCCCAGCTTGGACGGGAACAGATACGCAGTATTTT
-	TRBV5-4	TRBJ2-7	-	CASSLGGMPYEQYF	TGTGCCAGCAGCTTAGGGGGAATGCCGTACGAGCAGTACTTC
once	TRBV5-1	TRBJ2-7	-	CASSLARAESYEQYF	TGCGCCAGCAGCTTGGCCAGGGCAGAATCCTACGAGCAGTACTTC
-	TRBV5-5	TRBJ1-5	-	CASSWGRSNQPQHF	TGTGCCAGCAGCTGGGGTCGGAGCAATCAGCCCCAGCATTTT
-	TRBV4-3	TRBJ2-1	TRBD2	CASSRGLAGGNEQFF	TGCGCCAGCAGCCGCGGACTAGCGGGAGGCAATGAGCAGTTCTTC
once	TRBV7-3	TRBJ2-7	-	CASSQGRASSYEQYF	TGTGCCAGCAGCCAGGGGAGGGCCAGCTCCTACGAGCAGTACTTC
-	TRBV25-1	TRBJ2-7	-	CASSGSSEQYF	TGTGCCAGCAGTGGCTCTAGTGAGCAGTACTTC
-	TRBV5-1	TRBJ2-7	TRBD1	CASSAGTAYEQYF	TGCGCCAGCAGCGCCGGGACAGCCTACGAGCAGTACTTC
-	TRBV7-9	TRBJ2-7	-	CASSLENSYEQYF	TGTGCCAGCAGCTTAGAGAACTCCTACGAGCAGTACTTC
-	TRBV13	TRBJ2-2	TRBD1	CASSSPHRGPTGELFF	TGTGCCAGCAGCTCCCCCCACAGGGGGCCCACCGGGGAGCTGTTTTTT
-	TRBV4-1	TRBJ2-7	TRBD2	CASSQEPATGGSLGEQYF	TGCGCCAGCAGCCAAGAACCGGCTACCGGCGGGAGTCTGGGCGAGCAGTACTTC
-	TRBV19	TRBJ2-1	-	CASSMVGRGGNNEQFF	TGTGCCAGTAGTATGGTAGGTCGCGGAGGGAACAATGAGCAGTTCTTC
-	TRBV27	TRBJ1-5	TRBD1	CASSFGQGESGQPQHF	TGTGCCAGCAGTTTTGGACAGGGGGAGTCAGGTCAGCCCCAGCATTTT
-	TRBV29-1	TRBJ2-1	-	CSVDHSNEQFF	TGCAGCGTTGACCATTCCAATGAGCAGTTCTTC
-	TRBV4-1	TRBJ2-5	-	CASSLGPLRTQETQYF	TGCGCCAGCAGCCTTGGCCCACTGCGAACCCAAGAGACCCAGTACTTC
-	TRBV9	TRBJ1-4	TRBD1	CASSRDRGGEKLFF	TGTGCCAGCAGCAGGGACAGGGGAGGCGAAAAACTGTTTTTT
-	TRBV4-3	TRBJ2-5	TRBD2	CASSQGLREQETQYF	TGCGCCAGCAGCCAAGGGCTGCGGGAGCAAGAGACCCAGTACTTC
-	TRBV25-1	TRBJ2-7	TRBD2	CASSESEREVYEQYF	TGTGCCAGCAGTGAATCGGAGCGGGAGGTCTACGAGCAGTACTTC